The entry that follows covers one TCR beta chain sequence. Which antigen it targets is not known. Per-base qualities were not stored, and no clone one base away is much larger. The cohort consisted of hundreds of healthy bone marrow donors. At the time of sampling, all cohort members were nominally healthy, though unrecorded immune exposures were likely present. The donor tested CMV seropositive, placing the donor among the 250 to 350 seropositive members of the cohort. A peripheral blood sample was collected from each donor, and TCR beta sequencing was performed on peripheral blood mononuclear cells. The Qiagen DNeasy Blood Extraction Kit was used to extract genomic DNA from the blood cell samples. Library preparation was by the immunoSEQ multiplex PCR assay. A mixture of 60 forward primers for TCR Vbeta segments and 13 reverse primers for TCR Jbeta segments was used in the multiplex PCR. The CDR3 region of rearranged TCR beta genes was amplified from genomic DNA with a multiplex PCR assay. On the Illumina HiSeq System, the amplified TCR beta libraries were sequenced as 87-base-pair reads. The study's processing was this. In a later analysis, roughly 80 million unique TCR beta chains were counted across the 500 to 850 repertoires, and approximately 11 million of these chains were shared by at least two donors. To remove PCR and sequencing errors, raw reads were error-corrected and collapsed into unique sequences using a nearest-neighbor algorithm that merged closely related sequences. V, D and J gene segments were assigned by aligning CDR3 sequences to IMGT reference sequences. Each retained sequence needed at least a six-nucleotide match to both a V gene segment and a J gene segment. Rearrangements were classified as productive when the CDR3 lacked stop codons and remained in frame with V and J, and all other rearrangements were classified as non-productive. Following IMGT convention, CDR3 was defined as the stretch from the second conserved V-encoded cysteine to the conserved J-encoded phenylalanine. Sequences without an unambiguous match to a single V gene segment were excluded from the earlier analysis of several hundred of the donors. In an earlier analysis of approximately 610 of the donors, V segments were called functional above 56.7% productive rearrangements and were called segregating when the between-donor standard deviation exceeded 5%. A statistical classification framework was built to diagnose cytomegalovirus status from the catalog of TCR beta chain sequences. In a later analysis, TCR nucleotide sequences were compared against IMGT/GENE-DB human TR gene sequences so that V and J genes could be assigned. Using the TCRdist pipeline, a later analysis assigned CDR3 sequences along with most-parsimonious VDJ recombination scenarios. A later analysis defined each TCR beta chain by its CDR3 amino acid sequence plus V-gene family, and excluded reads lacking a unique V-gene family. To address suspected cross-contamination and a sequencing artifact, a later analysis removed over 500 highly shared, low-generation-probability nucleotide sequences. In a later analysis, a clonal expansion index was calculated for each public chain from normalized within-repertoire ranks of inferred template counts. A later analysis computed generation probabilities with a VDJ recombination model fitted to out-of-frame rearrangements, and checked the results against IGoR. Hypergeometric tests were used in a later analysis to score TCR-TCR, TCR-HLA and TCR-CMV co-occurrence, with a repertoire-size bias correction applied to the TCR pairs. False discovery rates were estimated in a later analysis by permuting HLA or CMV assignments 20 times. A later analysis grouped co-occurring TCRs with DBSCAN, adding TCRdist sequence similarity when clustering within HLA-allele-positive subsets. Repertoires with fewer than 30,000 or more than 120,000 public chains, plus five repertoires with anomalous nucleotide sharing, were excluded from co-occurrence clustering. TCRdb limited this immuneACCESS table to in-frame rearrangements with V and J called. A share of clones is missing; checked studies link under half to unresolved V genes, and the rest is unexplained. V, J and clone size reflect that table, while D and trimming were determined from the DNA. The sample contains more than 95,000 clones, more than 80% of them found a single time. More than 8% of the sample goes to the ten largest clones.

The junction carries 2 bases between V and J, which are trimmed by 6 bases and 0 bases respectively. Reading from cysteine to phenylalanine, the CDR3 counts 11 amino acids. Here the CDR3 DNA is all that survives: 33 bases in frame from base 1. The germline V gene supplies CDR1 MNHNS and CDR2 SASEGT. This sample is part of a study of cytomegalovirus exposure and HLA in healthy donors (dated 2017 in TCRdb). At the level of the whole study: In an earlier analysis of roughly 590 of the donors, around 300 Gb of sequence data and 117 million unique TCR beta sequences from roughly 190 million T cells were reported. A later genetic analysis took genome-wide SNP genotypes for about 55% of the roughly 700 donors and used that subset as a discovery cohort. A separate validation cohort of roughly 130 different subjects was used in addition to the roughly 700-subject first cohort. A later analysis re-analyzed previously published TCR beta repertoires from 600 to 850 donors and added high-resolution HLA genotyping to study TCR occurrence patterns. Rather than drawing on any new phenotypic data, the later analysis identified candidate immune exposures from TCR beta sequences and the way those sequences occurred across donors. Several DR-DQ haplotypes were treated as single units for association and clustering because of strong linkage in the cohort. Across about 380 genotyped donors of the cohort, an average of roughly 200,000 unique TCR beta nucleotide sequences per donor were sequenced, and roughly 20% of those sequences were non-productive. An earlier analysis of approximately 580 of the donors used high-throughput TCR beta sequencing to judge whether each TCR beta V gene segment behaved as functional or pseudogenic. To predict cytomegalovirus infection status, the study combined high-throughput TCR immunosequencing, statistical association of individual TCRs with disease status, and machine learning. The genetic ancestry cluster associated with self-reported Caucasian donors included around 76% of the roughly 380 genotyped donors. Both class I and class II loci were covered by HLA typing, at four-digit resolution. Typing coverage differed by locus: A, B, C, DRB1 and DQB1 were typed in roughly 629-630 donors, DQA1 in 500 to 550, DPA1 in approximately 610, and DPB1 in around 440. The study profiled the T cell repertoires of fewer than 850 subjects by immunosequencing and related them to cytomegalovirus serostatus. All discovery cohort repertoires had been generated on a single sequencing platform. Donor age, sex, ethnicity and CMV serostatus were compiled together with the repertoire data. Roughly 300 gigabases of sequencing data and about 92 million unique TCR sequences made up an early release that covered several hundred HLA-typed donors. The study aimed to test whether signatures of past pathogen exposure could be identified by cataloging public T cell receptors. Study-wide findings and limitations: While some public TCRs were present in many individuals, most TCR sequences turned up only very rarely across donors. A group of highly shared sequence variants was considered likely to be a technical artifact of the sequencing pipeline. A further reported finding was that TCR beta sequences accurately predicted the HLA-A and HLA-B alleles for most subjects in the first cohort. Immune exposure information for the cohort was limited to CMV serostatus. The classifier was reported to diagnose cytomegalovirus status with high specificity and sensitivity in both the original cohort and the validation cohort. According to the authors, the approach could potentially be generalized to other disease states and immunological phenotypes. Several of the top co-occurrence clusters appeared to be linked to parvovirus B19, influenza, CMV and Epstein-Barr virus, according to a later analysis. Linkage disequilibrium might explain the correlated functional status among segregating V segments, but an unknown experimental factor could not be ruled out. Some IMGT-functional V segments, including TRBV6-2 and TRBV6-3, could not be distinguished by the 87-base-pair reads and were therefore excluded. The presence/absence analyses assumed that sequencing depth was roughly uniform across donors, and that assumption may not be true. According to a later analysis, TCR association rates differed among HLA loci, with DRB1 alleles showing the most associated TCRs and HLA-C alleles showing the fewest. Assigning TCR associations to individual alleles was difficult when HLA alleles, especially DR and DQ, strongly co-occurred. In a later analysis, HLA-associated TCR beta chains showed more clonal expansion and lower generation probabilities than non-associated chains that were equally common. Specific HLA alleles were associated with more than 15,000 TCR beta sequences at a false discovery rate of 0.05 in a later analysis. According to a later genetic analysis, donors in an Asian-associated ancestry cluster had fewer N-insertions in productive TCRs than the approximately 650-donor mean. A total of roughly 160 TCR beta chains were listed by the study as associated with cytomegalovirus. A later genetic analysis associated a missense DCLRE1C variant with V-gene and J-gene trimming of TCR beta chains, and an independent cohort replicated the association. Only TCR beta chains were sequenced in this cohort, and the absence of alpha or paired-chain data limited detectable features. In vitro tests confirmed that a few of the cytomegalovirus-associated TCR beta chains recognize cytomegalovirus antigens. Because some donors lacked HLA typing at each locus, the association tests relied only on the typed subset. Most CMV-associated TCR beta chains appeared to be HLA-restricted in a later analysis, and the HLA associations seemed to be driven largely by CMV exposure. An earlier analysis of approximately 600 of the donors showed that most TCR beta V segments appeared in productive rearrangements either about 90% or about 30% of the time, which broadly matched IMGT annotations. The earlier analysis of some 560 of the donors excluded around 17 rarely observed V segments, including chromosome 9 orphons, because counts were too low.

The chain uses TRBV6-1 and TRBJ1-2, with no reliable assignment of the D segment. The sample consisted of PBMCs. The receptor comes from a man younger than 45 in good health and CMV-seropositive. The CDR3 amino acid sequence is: CASSSNYGYTF. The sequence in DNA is TGTGCCAGCAGCTCTAACTATGGCTACACCTTC.